Shown below are 28 T cell receptor beta chains from a single sample sequenced in a study of T cells in Graves' hyperthyroidism and ophthalmopathy (dated by TCRdb to between 2018 and 2020). Library generation was performed with multiplex PCR. The sequencer listed for this sample is Illumina HiSeq 2000. The TCR beta CDR3 regions were amplified from the RNA transcripts. A first-round RT-PCR of the TCR CDR3 used the HTBI primer set with the Qiagen OneStep RT-PCR kit. TCRdb reanalyzed the raw reads on its own, using fastp at Q25 for trimming and MiXCR for clone calling, and kept in-frame beta chains. Each CDR3 protein gets just one entry, which takes the most common genes and DNA from the rows behind it. In this sample the table shows some 500,000 distinct CDR3 sequences, around an eighth of which occur a single time. The ten largest clones add up to about 17% of the sample. The sequencing sample was made of blood. Source of these receptors: a woman aged 18-35 years with Graves' hyperthyroidism.

There are many counts of this clonotype. The chain couples TRBV5-1 to TRBJ1-1; D possibly corresponds to TRBD1 (5 bases). The CDR3 spans 15 residues. Germline V gene data show CDR1 as SGHRS and CDR2 as YFSETQ. The V end lost 5 bases, the J end lost 4 bases, and 18 bases lay between the germline ends. The CDR3 here is CASRSGAHQSTEAFF. CDR3 sequence (DNA): TGCGCCAGCAGGTCCGGGGCCCATCAGAGCACTGAAGCTTTCTTT.

The rearrangement links TRBV20-1 to TRBJ2-7; 10 nucleotides align to TRBD2. This CDR3 contains 15 residues. After removal of 0 bases from V and 2 bases from J, the junction contained 4 bases not matched to a gene. The V gene's germline CDR1 is DFQATT and CDR2 SNEGSKA (reference sequence). CDR3 nucleotide sequence: TGCAGTGCTAGAGATCAGCTAGCGGGAGCCTACGAGCAGTACTTC. Its protein is CSARDQLAGAYEQYF.

A few counts support this clonotype. CDR3 bases: TGTGCCAGCACTTCTGGGGCAGGGAGGGATGGCTACACCTTC. This sequence encodes CASTSGAGRDGYTF. The chain uses TRBV28 and TRBJ1-2; weak D call: TRBD1 (5 bases). Germline loops: CDR1 MDHEN, CDR2 SYDVKM. The length of the CDR3 is 14 residues. The germline V and J ends were trimmed by 7 bases and 6 bases, with 18 bases remaining between them.

This clonotype was seen at least ten times. This chain joins TRBV12-3 or TRBV12-4 and TRBJ2-3; 14 positions agree with TRBD2. Trimming took 6 bases from V and 4 from J; bases not matched to a gene: 3. The CDR3 length is 15 residues. DNA for the CDR3: TGTGCCAGCAGAGAGGGACTAGCGGGAGCAGATACGCAGTATTTT. This gives the protein CASREGLAGADTQYF.

This clonotype turned up a few times. The CDR3 carries no conserved terminal phenylalanine or tryptophan, so it likely arises from a read error. The CDR3 sequence is CASSLTSGSYEQYL. Written as DNA, the CDR3 is TGTGCCAGCAGTTTAACTAGCGGGAGCTACGAGCAGTACCTC. The chain employs TRBV27 and TRBJ2-7, with 11 bases fitting TRBD2. This CDR3 has 14 amino acids. The V gene end was trimmed by 2 bases and the J gene end by 3 bases; junction bases not matched to a gene: 0. Germline assignment: CDR1 MNHEY and CDR2 SMNVEV (reference sequence).

This clonotype turned up a few times. CDR3 loop: CSAGGANEQFF. CDR3 in DNA: TGCAGCGCGGGAGGAGCCAATGAGCAGTTCTTC. The genes are TRBV29-1 and TRBJ2-1; 7 bases match TRBD2. CDR3 length equals 11 residues. Per germline, CDR1 SQVTM and CDR2 ANQGSEA. Unmatched junction bases numbered 3, after V lost 7 bases and J lost 6 bases.

This clonotype showed up many times. V usage is TRBV12-3 or TRBV12-4 and J usage is TRBJ1-1, with D perhaps TRBD1 (6 bases). Trimming took off 5 bases at V and 5 bases at J, with 12 bases between the two ends. The CDR3 contains 13 residues. As DNA, the CDR3 is TGTGCCAGCAGTCGGGACACAGGTACTGAAGCTTTCTTT. Protein: CASSRDTGTEAFF.

This clonotype was detected many times. As DNA, the CDR3 is TGCAGCGCCGCTCGGGTATCCAACACTGAAGCTTTCTTT. Translating it yields CSAARVSNTEAFF. V usage is TRBV29-1 and J usage is TRBJ1-1; D not resolved. The CDR3 length is 13 residues. Trimming removed 7 bases from V and 2 bases from J, with 14 bases in between. Germline CDR1 is SQVTM and CDR2 is ANQGSEA.

This clonotype has only a few counts. This chain connects TRBV6-1 to TRBJ1-1, with a possible D match to TRBD1 (6 bases). There are 14 residues in the CDR3. V lost 1 base and J lost 6, with 12 bases in between. From germline, CDR1 is MNHNS and CDR2 SASEGT. The CDR3 sequence: CASSEGGTNSEAFF. CDR3 DNA: TGTGCCAGCAGTGAAGGTGGGACAAATTCTGAAGCTTTCTTT.

The chain employs TRBV14 and TRBJ1-3; D is undetermined. Germline V CDR1 and CDR2: SGHDN, FVKESK. The CDR3 has 14 residues. Trimming removed 3 bases at V and 0 bases at J, with 6 bases between. Here the CDR3 reads CASSQTFSGNTIYF. In DNA form, the CDR3 reads TGTGCCAGCAGCCAGACGTTCTCTGGAAACACCATATATTTT.

This clonotype came up a few times. The chain combines TRBV14 with TRBJ1-6; 7 bases align to TRBD1. Germline assignment: CDR1 SGHDN and CDR2 FVKESK. This CDR3 region has 14 residues. J was trimmed by 9 bases and V by 2 bases; bases with no gene match: 4. CDR3 in DNA: TGTGCCAGCAGCCAACGACAGGGTGGTTCACCCCTCCACTTT. Translating it yields CASSQRQGGSPLHF.

This clonotype came up many times. V is TRBV3-1 and J is TRBJ1-1; TRBD1 might be the D (5 bases). This CDR3 is built from 12 residues. The germline V gene encodes CDR1 LGHDT and CDR2 YNNKEL (reference sequence). Trimming stripped 4 bases from V and 5 bases from J, with 8 bases between. CDR3 in DNA: TGTGCCAGCAGCCGTGGGGGAACTGAAGCTTTCTTT. Translation gives CASSRGGTEAFF.

This chain uses TRBV20-1 with TRBJ2-1; 10 bases align to TRBD2. The CDR3 sequence is 15 residues long. Germline V lookup: CDR1 DFQATT, CDR2 SNEGSKA (reference sequence). Trimming cost V 6 bases and J 7 bases; bases outside gene matches: 12. As DNA, the CDR3 is TGCAGTGCGAGAAACCCTAGCGGGAGTTCGAATGAGCAGTTCTTC. Translation gives CSARNPSGSSNEQFF.

This clonotype was recorded at least ten times. J is TRBJ1-3 and V is TRBV7-8; D possibly corresponds to TRBD1 (5 bases). CDR1 is SGHVS, CDR2 FQNEAQ, per germline. The CDR3 has 15 amino acids. The V and J ends lost 1 base and 2 bases respectively, with 9 bases between them. The CDR3 DNA follows: TGTGCCAGCAGCTTAGGGGCAGGGACTGGAAACACCATATATTTT. Translated, it gives CASSLGAGTGNTIYF.

The table lists this clonotype with a few counts. Just one base apart from a much larger clone, this may be a read error. The V call is TRBV18, the J call TRBJ2-3; no reliable D call. Germline V gives CDR1 KGHSH, CDR2 LQKENI. The CDR3 sequence is 17 residues long. As DNA, the CDR3 is TGTGCCAGCTCCCCAGGTCCCCGGGCGCGGCCCGCAGATACGCGGTATTTT. Translating it yields CASSPGPRARPADTRYF. The whole variable domain, remainder taken from reference TRBV18 and TRBJ2-3, is NAGVMQNPRHLVRRRGQEARLRCSPMKGHSHVYWYRQLPEEGLKFMVYLQKENIIDESGMPKERFSAEFPKEGPSILRIQQVVRGDSAAYFCASSPGPRARPADTRYFGPGTRLTVL.

Of note for this clonotype: It is likely a read error, because the conserved phenylalanine at the end of the CDR3 is missing. The chain recombines TRBV4-1 with TRBJ1-5; D is unclear. The CDR3 totals 14 residues. Trimming took 0 bases from V and 4 from J, leaving 7 bases between them. Per the germline V gene, CDR1 is MGHRA and CDR2 is YSYEKL. The CDR3 coding sequence is TGCGCCAGCAGCCAAGAACAGCTTAATCAGCCCCAGCATTCT. It yields the protein CASSQEQLNQPQHS.

In this sample, this clonotype turned up a few times. V gene TRBV30 combines with J gene TRBJ1-2; D might be TRBD1 (6 bases). CDR1 GTSNPN and CDR2 SVGIG come from the germline V gene (reference sequence). Between the trimmed V and J ends, which lost 2 bases and 0 bases, there was a span of 10 bases. The CDR3 consists of 14 residues. CDR3 bases: TGTGCCTGGAGTAGGACAGCTCCTAACTATGGCTACACCTTC. The encoded protein is CAWSRTAPNYGYTF.

This clonotype appeared many times. A much larger clone sits a single nucleotide away, making a read error possible. V is TRBV7-9 and J is TRBJ2-3; D gene unclear. The ends were cut back, 2 bases at V and 0 bases at J, with 6 bases in the middle. CDR3 length equals 14 residues. Looked up from germline, CDR1 is SEHNR and CDR2 is FQNEAQ (reference sequence). The CDR3 DNA reads TGTGCCAGCAGCTTAAGTGCTAGCACAGATACGCAGTATTTT. Translating gives CASSLSASTDTQYF.

The sample holds many counts of this clonotype. The DNA for the CDR3 is TGCGCCAGCAGCTTGGACAGGGGAGGACGTGGCTACACCTTC. Its translation is CASSLDRGGRGYTF. V usage is TRBV5-1 and J usage is TRBJ1-2; TRBD1 aligns across 7 bases. The CDR3 has 14 residues. V lost 0 bases and J lost 7; bases outside the gene matches: 6. Germline-derived CDR1 and CDR2 are SGHRS and YFSETQ.

Ten or more counts support this clonotype. This sequence joins TRBV12-3 or TRBV12-4 and TRBJ1-6, with no clear D. CDR3 size: 13 residues. The V end lost 6 bases, the J end lost 6 bases, and 9 bases lay between the germline ends. CDR3 sequence (DNA): TGTGCCAGCAGCTCAATGGGTAATTCACCCCTCCACTTT. Its translation is CASSSMGNSPLHF.

The gene calls are TRBV12-3 or TRBV12-4 and TRBJ2-2; 7 nucleotides align to TRBD1. This CDR3 has 13 amino acids. The V gene end was trimmed by 7 bases and the J gene end by 6 bases; junction bases not matched to a gene: 5. The CDR3 here is CASKQGGAGELFF. The CDR3, as DNA: TGTGCCAGCAAACAAGGGGGCGCCGGGGAGCTGTTTTTT.

The sample holds many counts of this clonotype. The rearrangement uses TRBV15 and TRBJ1-1; possible D gene TRBD1, 5 bases. The V gene's germline CDR1 is LNHNV and CDR2 YYDKDF (reference sequence). There are 14 residues in the CDR3. Deletions cut 0 bases from V and 1 base from J, with 6 bases between. CDR3 in DNA: TGTGCCACCAGCAGAGACAGGGAGAACACTGAAGCTTTCTTT. Translated, it gives CATSRDRENTEAFF.

The chain has TRBV6-2 or TRBV6-3 and TRBJ2-1, with D possibly being TRBD2 (6 bases). CDR3 length: 16 residues. Trimming left V 4 bases short and J 2 bases short, with 15 bases between. Germline V lookup: CDR1 MNHEY, CDR2 SVGEGT. The CDR3 loop reads CASSSLERVTYNEQFF. DNA of the CDR3: TGTGCCAGCAGTTCCCTAGAGCGGGTCACCTACAATGAGCAGTTCTTC.

This clonotype has ten or more counts. V and J are TRBV20-1 and TRBJ1-5; maybe TRBD1 (6 bases). The CDR3 is 16 residues long. In germline, CDR1 is DFQATT, CDR2 SNEGSKA (reference sequence). Trimming took 4 bases from V and 7 from J, leaving 23 bases between them. The CDR3 DNA follows: TGCAGTGCTACCGAACTCAGGGGCCGCCTGGACCAGCCCCAGCATTTT. It translates to CSATELRGRLDQPQHF.

At least ten counts were recorded for this clonotype. The rearrangement links TRBV30 to TRBJ1-2; D remains ambiguous. This CDR3 comprises 13 residues. With 3 bases removed from V and 0 bases from J, the gap between germline ends came to 8 bases. Looked up from germline, CDR1 is GTSNPN and CDR2 is SVGIG (reference sequence). CDR3 nucleotides: TGTGCCTGGAGCTCAGAGCCTAACTATGGCTACACCTTC. Residues: CAWSSEPNYGYTF.

V usage is TRBV20-1 and J usage is TRBJ2-1; 7 bases agree with TRBD2. The V gene's germline CDR1 is DFQATT and CDR2 SNEGSKA (reference sequence). Trimming took 2 bases from V and 12 from J; bases not matched to a gene: 7. The CDR3 extends over 12 amino acids. CDR3 in amino acids: CSARSQRELQFF. CDR3 bases: TGCAGTGCTAGAAGCCAGCGGGAATTGCAGTTCTTC.

This clonotype was counted only a few times. The V and J genes are TRBV20-1 and TRBJ2-1; TRBD2 matches at 14 bases. Germline V gene lookup returns CDR1 DFQATT and CDR2 SNEGSKA (reference sequence). The CDR3 runs to 19 residues. J lost 4 bases, V lost 5 bases, and 16 bases had no gene match. CDR3 sequence reads: CSALPPGLAGATGYNEQFF. CDR3 DNA: TGCAGTGCTCTCCCACCGGGACTAGCGGGAGCCACGGGGTACAATGAGCAGTTCTTC.

The chain joins TRBV27 to TRBJ2-2; D remains unclear. V lost 0 bases, J lost 3 bases, and 8 bases lay in between. Germline V CDR1 and CDR2: MNHEY, SMNVEV (reference sequence). This CDR3 comprises 15 residues. CDR3 bases: TGTGCCAGCAGTTTATCTCTTCAATACACCGGGGAGCTGTTTTTT. Translating gives CASSLSLQYTGELFF.